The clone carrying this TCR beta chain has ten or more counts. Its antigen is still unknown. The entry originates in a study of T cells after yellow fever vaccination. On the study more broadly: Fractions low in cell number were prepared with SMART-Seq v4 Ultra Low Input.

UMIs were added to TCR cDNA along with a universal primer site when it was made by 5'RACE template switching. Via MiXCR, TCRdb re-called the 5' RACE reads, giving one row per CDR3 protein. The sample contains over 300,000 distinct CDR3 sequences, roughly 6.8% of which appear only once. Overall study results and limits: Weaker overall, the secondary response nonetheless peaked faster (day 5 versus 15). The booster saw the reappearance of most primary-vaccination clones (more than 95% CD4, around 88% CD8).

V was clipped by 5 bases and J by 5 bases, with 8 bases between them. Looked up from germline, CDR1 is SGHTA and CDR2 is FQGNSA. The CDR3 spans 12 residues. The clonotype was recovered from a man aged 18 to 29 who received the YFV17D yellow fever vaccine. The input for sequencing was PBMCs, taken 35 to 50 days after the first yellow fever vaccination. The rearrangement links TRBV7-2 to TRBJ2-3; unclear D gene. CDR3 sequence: CASSPQRDTQYF. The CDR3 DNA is TGTGCCAGCAGCCCCCAGCGAGATACGCAGTATTTT.